This TCR beta chain was profiled in a study of regulatory T cells in long-lasting Graves disease. Study-level points and caveats: Newly diagnosed Graves' patients had higher TCR diversity than persistent ones. Segments TRBV28, TRBJ1-2 and TRBJ2-5 showed preferential usage in persistent disease.

Regarding this clonotype: The antigen remains undetermined.

Sequencing libraries for TCR beta were prepared with iRepertoire HTBI primers and Arm-PCR of CDR3 regions. MiXCR, applied by TCRdb to the multiplex PCR reads, yields one record per CDR3 protein. The sample records 300,000 to 400,000 distinct CDR3 sequences, approximately 15% being singletons. Germline CDR1 reads LNHDA; CDR2 reads SQIVND (reference sequence). V gave up 1 base and J gave up 4 bases, with 10 bases separating them. CDR3 length: 15 residues. Specified time point: newly diagnosed GD, antithyroid drugs for less than 3 months. With RNA extracted from PBMCs as input, the TCR library was made. These records were also assigned to another study, of T cells in Graves' hyperthyroidism and ophthalmopathy. Per that study: The HTBI primer set was used in a first-round RT-PCR of the TCR CDR3. In the blood, most expanded thyroid clonotypes above 0.001 appeared as well.

The material sequenced was peripheral blood mononuclear cells (PBMCs), taken at new diagnosis, from a patient treated with antithyroid drugs. The sequence was collected from a man between 35 and 55 years old with Graves disease. The V gene is TRBV19, the J gene TRBJ2-2; a weak D match, TRBD2 (5 bases). CDR3 coding DNA: TGTGCCAGTAGTATAGCGGGGAGATCCACCGGGGAGCTGTTTTTT. Its protein is CASSIAGRSTGELFF. The full variable domain, with the rest looked up from reference TRBV19 and TRBJ2-2, is DGGITQSPKYLFRKEGQNVTLSCEQNLNHDAMYWYRQDPGQGLRLIYYSQIVNDFQKGDIAEGYSVSREKKESFPLTVTSAQKNPTAFYLCASSIAGRSTGELFFGEGSRLTVL.